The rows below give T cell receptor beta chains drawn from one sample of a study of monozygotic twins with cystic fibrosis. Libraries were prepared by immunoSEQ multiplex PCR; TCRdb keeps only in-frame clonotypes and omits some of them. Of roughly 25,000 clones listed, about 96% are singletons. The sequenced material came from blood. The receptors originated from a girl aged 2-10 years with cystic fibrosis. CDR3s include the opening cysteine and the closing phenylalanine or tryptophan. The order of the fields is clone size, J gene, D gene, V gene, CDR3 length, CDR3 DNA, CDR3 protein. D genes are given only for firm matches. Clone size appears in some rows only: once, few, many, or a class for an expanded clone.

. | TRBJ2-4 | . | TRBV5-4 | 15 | TGTGCCAGCACTGATGGAGCTCGAGCCAAAAACATTCAGTACTTC | CASTDGARAKNIQYF
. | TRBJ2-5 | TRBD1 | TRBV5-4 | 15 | TGTGCCAGCAGCCGTACCGGGACAGGGATAGAGACCCAGTACTTC | CASSRTGTGIETQYF
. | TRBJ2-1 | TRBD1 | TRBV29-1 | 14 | TGCAGCGTTGGGGCCGGGACAGGGGGCGTGGGGCAGTTCTTC | CSVGAGTGGVGQFF
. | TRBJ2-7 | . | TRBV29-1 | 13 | TGCAGCGTTGACGTCCCTTCCGCCCACGAGCAGTACTTC | CSVDVPSAHEQYF
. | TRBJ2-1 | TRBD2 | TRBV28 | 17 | TGTGCCAGCAGTTTACAACTAGCGGGAGGTTCCTACAATGAGCAGTTCTTC | CASSLQLAGGSYNEQFF
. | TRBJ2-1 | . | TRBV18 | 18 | TGTGCCAGCTCCCTAGATAGGGGAGCGGGTAGCTCCTACAATGAGCAGTTCTTC | CASSLDRGAGSSYNEQFF
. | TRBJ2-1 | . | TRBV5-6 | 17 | TGTGCCAGCAGGGAGTTCCTGGTGCAGGGAGGTACTGAGGTGCAGTTCTTC | CASREFLVQGGTEVQFF
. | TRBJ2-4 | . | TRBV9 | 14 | TGTGCCAGCAGCGTGGGGCTGGCCGGGGACATTCAGTACTTC | CASSVGLAGDIQYF
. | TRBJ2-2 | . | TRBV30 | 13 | TGTGCCTGGAAGACAGGTAGCACCGGGGAGCTGTTTTTT | CAWKTGSTGELFF
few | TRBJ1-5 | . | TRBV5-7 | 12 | TGTGCCAGCAGCTCCGGAGTGGGGCCCCAGCATTTT | CASSSGVGPQHF
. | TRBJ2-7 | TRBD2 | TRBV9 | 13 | TGTGCCAGCAGCCCCGGGGGGTCCTACGAGCAGTACTTC | CASSPGGSYEQYF
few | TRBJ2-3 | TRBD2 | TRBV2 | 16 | TGTGCCAGCAGTACCGGACTAGCGGGAGGAGGGGATACGCAGTATTTT | CASSTGLAGGGDTQYF
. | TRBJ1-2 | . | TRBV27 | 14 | TGTGCCAGCAGTCCTAACGGGGGAGGGTATGGCTACACCTTC | CASSPNGGGYGYTF
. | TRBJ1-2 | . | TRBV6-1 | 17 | TGTGCCAGCAGTGAGGTGGCCGTCCGGACTTACCGCTATGGCTACACCTTC | CASSEVAVRTYRYGYTF
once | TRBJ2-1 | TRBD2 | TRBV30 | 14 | TGTGCCTGGAGAGGCGGGAGCTCCTACAATGAGCAGTTCTTC | CAWRGGSSYNEQFF
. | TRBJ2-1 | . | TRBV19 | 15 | TGTGCCAGTAGTATTTCGGCGGGACGGTTTAATGAGCAGTTCTTC | CASSISAGRFNEQFF
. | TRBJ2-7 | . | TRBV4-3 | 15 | TGCGCCAGCAGCCAAGATCACGGACAGAGATACGAGCAGTACTTC | CASSQDHGQRYEQYF
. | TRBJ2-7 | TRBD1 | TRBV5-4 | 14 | TGTGCCAGCAGCTCCGGGACAGTTCCCTACGAGCAGTACTTC | CASSSGTVPYEQYF
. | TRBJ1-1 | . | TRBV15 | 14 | TGTGCCACCAGCGCCACGTCCATGAACACTGAAGCTTTCTTT | CATSATSMNTEAFF
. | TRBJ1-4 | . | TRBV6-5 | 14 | TGTGCCAGCAGTCGGGGGAAGGGTAATGAAAAACTGTTTTTT | CASSRGKGNEKLFF
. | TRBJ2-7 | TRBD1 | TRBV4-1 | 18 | TGCGCCAGCAGCCAGAGTGACTCTAGGGGACAGGGGCATGGCGAGCAGTACTTC | CASSQSDSRGQGHGEQYF
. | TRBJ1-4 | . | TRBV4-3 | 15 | TGCGCCAGCAGCCAAGCCCCGGGACCAAATGAAAAACTGTTTTTT | CASSQAPGPNEKLFF
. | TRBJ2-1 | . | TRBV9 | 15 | TGTGCCAGCAGCGTAGAAAGAGCGGGCCGCAATGAGCAGTTCTTC | CASSVERAGRNEQFF
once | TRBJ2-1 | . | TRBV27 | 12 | TGTGCCAGCAGTTCGGTGGGCAATGAGCAGTTCTTC | CASSSVGNEQFF
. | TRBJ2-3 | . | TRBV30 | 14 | TGTGCCTGGAGTGTACCCCGCCTAGCAGATACGCAGTATTTT | CAWSVPRLADTQYF
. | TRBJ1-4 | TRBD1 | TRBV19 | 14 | TGTGCCAGTAGAAGGACAGGCTTGAGTGAAAAACTGTTTTTT | CASRRTGLSEKLFF
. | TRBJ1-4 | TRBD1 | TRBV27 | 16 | TGTGCCAGCAGCCGCGGACAGGGGGGGAAAAATGAAAAACTGTTTTTT | CASSRGQGGKNEKLFF
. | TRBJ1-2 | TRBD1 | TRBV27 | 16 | TGTGCCAGCAGTTTATGGGGACAGGGGGGGTTCTATGGCTACACCTTC | CASSLWGQGGFYGYTF
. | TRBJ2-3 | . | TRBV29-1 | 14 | TGCAGCGTGGACAGAGGACCTATTACCTATACGCAGTATTTT | CSVDRGPITYTQYF
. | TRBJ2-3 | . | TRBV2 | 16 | TGTGCCACCCTTCCCAGGGGCGGCGTGGGTACAGATACGCAGTATTTT | CATLPRGGVGTDTQYF
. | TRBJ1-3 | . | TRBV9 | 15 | TGTGCCAGCAGCATCCAGGGGATCTCTGGAAACACCATATATTTT | CASSIQGISGNTIYF
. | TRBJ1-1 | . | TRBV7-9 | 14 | TGTGCCAGCAGCCCTCCGGGGGTGAACACTGAAGCTTTCTTT | CASSPPGVNTEAFF
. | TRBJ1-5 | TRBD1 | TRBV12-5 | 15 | TGTGCTAGTGCCCTACAGGGGGGGTACAATCAGCCCCAGCATTTT | CASALQGGYNQPQHF
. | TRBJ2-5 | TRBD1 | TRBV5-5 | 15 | TGTGCCAGCAGCGAATACACAGGGGACGGAGAGACCCAGTACTTC | CASSEYTGDGETQYF
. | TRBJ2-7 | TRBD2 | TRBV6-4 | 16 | TGTGCCAGCAGTGCCCAAAGACTAGCGGGGACCTACGAGCAGTACTTC | CASSAQRLAGTYEQYF
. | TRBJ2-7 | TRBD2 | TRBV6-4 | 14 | TGTGCCAGCAGTGAACTAGCGGGAGGCTACGAGCAGTACTTC | CASSELAGGYEQYF
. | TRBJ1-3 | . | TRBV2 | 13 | TGTGCCATCGCCGCAGGGGTCGGAAACACCATATATTTT | CAIAAGVGNTIYF
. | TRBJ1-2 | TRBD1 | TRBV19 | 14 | TGTGCCAGTGAGGGACAGAAAAATAACTATGGCTACACCTTC | CASEGQKNNYGYTF
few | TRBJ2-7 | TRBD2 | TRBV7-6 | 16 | TGTGCCAGCAGCTGGAAGGGACTAGCGGGAGCCAACGAGCAGTACTTC | CASSWKGLAGANEQYF
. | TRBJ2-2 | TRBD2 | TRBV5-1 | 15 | TGCGCCAGCAGCTTAGCGGGAAGCCGCACCGGGGAGCTGTTTTTT | CASSLAGSRTGELFF
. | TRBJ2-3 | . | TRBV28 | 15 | TGTGCCAGCAGTCCTCCTTTGGGGGGCACAGATACGCAGTATTTT | CASSPPLGGTDTQYF